Included here is one T cell receptor beta chain sequence, with context. The sample belongs to a study of cytomegalovirus exposure and HLA in healthy donors. The germline V gene encodes CDR1 MGHDK and CDR2 SYGVNS. V lost 1 base and J lost 3; bases outside the gene matches: 3. There are 15 residues in the CDR3. Primers included in the PCR were 60 Vbeta and 13 Jbeta primers. The data were produced by immunoSEQ multiplex PCR, yet TCRdb's version contains in-frame clones alone and is incomplete. The sample has some 87,000 clones; roughly 80% are singletons. The TCR comes from a man aged 45 to 65 in good health and CMV-seropositive. The specimen was PBMCs. V gene TRBV25-1 combines with J gene TRBJ2-1; 7 positions match TRBD2. The CDR3 reads CASSELGTNYNEQFF. Here the CDR3 DNA reads TGTGCCAGCAGTGAATTAGGGACTAACTACAATGAGCAGTTCTTC.